The rows below give T cell receptor beta chains drawn from one sample of a study of cytomegalovirus exposure and HLA in healthy donors. Generated by immunoSEQ multiplex PCR, the TCRdb table keeps only in-frame clones and is missing some. The profile shows approximately 190,000 clones, 75% to 90% of them singletons. Specimen: PBMCs. The origin of the receptors is a woman aged 18-29 years in good health and CMV-seronegative. CDR3s include the opening cysteine and the closing phenylalanine or tryptophan. The D gene is left open where the match is weak. For some rows the clone size is stated as once, few or many, or as a class when expanded; others skip it.

>TRBJ2-5|few|TRBV6-4|NA
CASSEAAWETQYF
TGTGCCAGCAGTGAGGCCGCTTGGGAGACCCAGTACTTC
>TRBJ1-6|NA|TRBV5-5|NA
CASSLASTYNSPLHF
TGTGCCAGCAGCTTGGCGTCTACCTATAATTCACCCCTCCACTTT
>TRBJ2-7|NA|TRBV5-1|NA
CASSLTRDFLYEQYF
TGCGCCAGCAGCTTGACACGGGACTTCCTCTACGAGCAGTACTTC
>TRBJ2-1|once|TRBV14|TRBD2
CATGREAYNEQFF
TGTGCCACCGGGCGGGAGGCGTACAATGAGCAGTTCTTC
>TRBJ1-5|NA|TRBV27|NA
CASSLSSQGLNQPQHF
TGTGCCAGCAGTTTATCGAGTCAGGGACTTAATCAGCCCCAGCATTTT
>TRBJ1-1|NA|TRBV6-5|NA
CASSVQGSLNTEAFF
TGTGCCAGCAGTGTACAGGGCTCTCTGAACACTGAAGCTTTCTTT
>TRBJ1-5|NA|TRBV6-1|NA
CASRFNRELKQPQHF
TGTGCCAGCAGATTTAACAGGGAGTTGAAACAGCCCCAGCATTTT
>TRBJ2-7|NA|TRBV18|TRBD1
CASSTATGDEQYF
TGTGCCAGCTCAACCGCGACAGGGGACGAGCAGTACTTC
>TRBJ1-1|NA|TRBV5-1|TRBD1
CASSLRTGGEDTEAFF
TGCGCCAGCAGCCTACGGACAGGGGGCGAGGACACTGAAGCTTTCTTT
>TRBJ2-1|NA|TRBV5-1|TRBD2
CASSLGLASGEQFF
TGCGCCAGCAGCCTAGGACTAGCCTCTGGTGAGCAGTTCTTC
>TRBJ2-7|few|TRBV7-8|TRBD2
CASSPPGGLVLSEQYF
TGTGCCAGCAGCCCACCGGGGGGGCTAGTCCTAAGCGAGCAGTACTTC
>TRBJ2-3|once|TRBV7-9|TRBD2
CASSLAIPASGRETDTQYF
TGTGCCAGCAGCTTAGCGATCCCGGCTAGCGGGAGAGAAACAGATACGCAGTATTTT
>TRBJ1-3|NA|TRBV19|NA
CASIGRGAGNTIYF
TGTGCCAGTATTGGCAGGGGAGCAGGAAACACCATATATTTT
>TRBJ2-3|NA|TRBV7-9|TRBD2
CASSSGTAGGTDTQYF
TGTGCCAGCAGCTCCGGGACGGCGGGAGGCACAGATACGCAGTATTTT
>TRBJ1-6|NA|TRBV5-6|NA
CASSLQGSGSPLHF
TGTGCCAGCAGCTTGCAGGGGAGCGGTTCACCCCTCCACTTT
>TRBJ2-1|NA|TRBV6-6|NA
CASSYGGDSYNEQFF
TGTGCCAGCAGTTATGGCGGGGACTCCTACAATGAGCAGTTCTTC
>TRBJ1-3|NA|TRBV7-9|TRBD1
CASSLQGDSGNTIYF
TGTGCCAGCAGCCTACAGGGGGACTCTGGAAACACCATATATTTT
>TRBJ2-3|NA|TRBV18|NA
CASSPGQGSTDTQYF
TGTGCCAGCTCACCAGGGCAAGGCTCCACAGATACGCAGTATTTT
>TRBJ2-1|NA|TRBV7-9|TRBD2
CASTPRSSGRVPEQFF
TGTGCCAGCACCCCTAGGTCTAGCGGGAGGGTTCCTGAGCAGTTCTTC
>TRBJ1-4|NA|TRBV19|NA
CASSATDSNEKLFF
TGTGCCAGTAGTGCGACAGATAGTAATGAAAAACTGTTTTTT